One sample yielded the 23 T cell receptor beta chains listed below, sequenced in a study of blood T cell repertoires in COVID-19. Sequenced by immunoSEQ multiplex PCR; TCRdb stores in-frame clones only, minus some. The sample records some 350,000 clones, around 91% being singletons. Sequenced material: PBMCs or T cells enriched from blood (not recorded which). All receptors derive from a young man who had recovered from COVID-19.

V usage is TRBV7-3 and J usage is TRBJ1-2, with D possibly TRBD1 on 5 matching bases. The CDR3 covers 14 residues. The germline CDR1 and CDR2 sequences are SGHTA and FQGTGA. Trimming removed 0 bases from V and 9 bases from J, with 14 bases in between. The CDR3, as DNA: TGTGCCAGCAGCTTAACGTCCGGGGGATCGAGCTACACCTTC. This translates into CASSLTSGGSSYTF.

The CDR3 loop is CASSSTWGRTQEQYF. The CDR3, as DNA: TGTGCCAGCAGTTCAACCTGGGGGCGGACGCAGGAGCAGTACTTC. This chain joins TRBV27 and TRBJ2-7; D is perhaps TRBD1 (6 bases). V was clipped by 4 bases and J by 7 bases, with 20 bases between them. The CDR3 is 15 amino acids. CDR1 MNHEY and CDR2 SMNVEV come from the germline V gene (reference sequence).

The chain is built from TRBV27 and TRBJ2-1; 8 bases are a match to TRBD1. CDR1 MNHEY and CDR2 SMNVEV come from the germline V gene (reference sequence). The CDR3 spans 15 residues. V lost 3 bases to trimming and J lost 4 bases; unmatched junction nucleotides: 5. CDR3 protein: CASSFRTGLYNEQFF. The DNA for the CDR3 is TGTGCCAGCAGTTTCCGGACAGGGCTTTACAATGAGCAGTTCTTC.

This clone was counted between two and nine times. J is TRBJ2-3 and V is TRBV4-3; 10 bases map to TRBD1. Germline values: CDR1 LGHNA, CDR2 YSLEER. With 3 bases clipped from V and 6 bases from J, the junction kept 12 bases outside the gene matches. The CDR3 runs to 17 residues. The CDR3 region has the DNA TGCGCCAGCAGCCACGACCGACAGGGGGCTGGATTGGATACGCAGTATTTT. Its translation: CASSHDRQGAGLDTQYF.

This rearrangement joins TRBV5-8 to TRBJ1-2; 7 positions match TRBD1. This CDR3 comprises 13 residues. The germline V gene has CDR1 SGHTS and CDR2 YDEGEE. J lost 3 bases, V lost 4 bases, and 3 bases had no gene match. The CDR3 loop is CASSRGQYYGYTF. CDR3 nucleotides: TGTGCCAGCAGCCGGGGACAGTACTATGGCTACACCTTC.

The CDR3 sequence: CASKQGGNQPQHF. The CDR3 DNA sequence: TGTGCCAGCAAACAGGGAGGCAATCAGCCCCAGCATTTT. V is TRBV28 and J is TRBJ1-5; D is perhaps TRBD1 (6 bases). Germline CDR1 reads MDHEN; CDR2 reads SYDVKM. V lost 7 bases and J lost 2, with 9 bases in between. The CDR3 length is 13 residues.

This clone has only one observation. The chain joins TRBV12-5 to TRBJ2-2; D gene ambiguous. The germline gives CDR1 LGHNT, CDR2 FRNRAP. V lost 2 bases and J 4 bases, leaving 5 bases between the germline ends. The CDR3 has 13 residues. The CDR3 protein is CASGLSGTGELFF. Written as DNA, the CDR3 is TGTGCTAGTGGTTTGTCGGGCACCGGGGAGCTGTTTTTT. Full variable domain (rest looked up from reference TRBV12-5 and TRBJ2-2): DARVTQTPRHKVTEMGQEVTMRCQPILGHNTVFWYRQTMMQGLELLAYFRNRAPLDDSGMPKDRFSAEMPDATLATLKIQPSEPRDSAVYFCASGLSGTGELFFGEGSRLTVL.

This chain links TRBV5-1 with TRBJ2-5; 11 nucleotides align to TRBD1. J was trimmed by 5 bases and V by 3 bases; bases with no gene match: 6. The germline V gene encodes CDR1 SGHRS and CDR2 YFSETQ. The CDR3 is made up of 15 amino acids. The CDR3 loop is CASSWRTGGWETQYF. The CDR3 coding sequence is TGCGCCAGCAGCTGGCGGACAGGGGGCTGGGAGACCCAGTACTTC.

The V call is TRBV5-1, the J call TRBJ2-5, with TRBD1 matching over 7 bases. CDR3 size: 13 residues. Germline CDR1 reads SGHRS; CDR2 reads YFSETQ. Trimming took 3 bases from V and 2 from J; bases not matched to a gene: 1. In nucleotides, the CDR3 is TGCGCCAGCAGCTGGGACAGTCAAGAGACCCAGTACTTC. Its translation: CASSWDSQETQYF.

The J gene is TRBJ2-5, the V gene TRBV6-5; TRBD2 is a possible D gene (5 bases). The ends were cut back, 6 bases at V and 7 bases at J, with 15 bases in the middle. The CDR3 runs to 13 residues. Germline V CDR1 and CDR2: MNHEY, SVGAGI. This CDR3 is CASSRGFGGTQYF. CDR3 nucleotides: TGTGCCAGCAGCCGAGGGTTCGGAGGGACCCAGTACTTC.

The chain uses TRBV11-2 and TRBJ2-3, with TRBD1 matching 10 bases. The junction had 8 bases not matched to a gene; V was cut back by 2 bases and J by 6 bases. This CDR3 contains 16 residues. CDR1 is SGHAT and CDR2 is FQNNGV in the germline V gene. The CDR3 is CASSLFQGQGYDTQYF. CDR3 DNA sequence: TGTGCCAGCAGCTTATTCCAGGGACAGGGGTACGATACGCAGTATTTT.

The chain is built from TRBV15 and TRBJ1-3; D is possibly TRBD1 (5 bases). The CDR3 covers 16 residues. Trimming shortened V by 0 bases and J by 7 bases, and 16 bases separated the two germline ends. Germline assignment: CDR1 LNHNV and CDR2 YYDKDF (reference sequence). CDR3 protein: CATSRDLGPLGNTIYF. The CDR3 DNA follows: TGTGCCACCAGCAGAGATTTGGGGCCATTAGGTAACACCATATATTTT.

J is TRBJ2-3 and V is TRBV28; D is perhaps TRBD2 (5 bases). Germline assignment: CDR1 MDHEN and CDR2 SYDVKM. The CDR3 length is 12 residues. V was clipped by 6 bases and J by 6 bases, with 10 bases between them. The CDR3 reads CASSSRRDTQYF. The CDR3 DNA sequence: TGTGCCAGCAGCTCTAGGAGGGATACGCAGTATTTT. The variable domain in full, completed from reference TRBV28 and TRBJ2-3, reads DVKVTQSSRYLVKRTGEKVFLECVQDMDHENMFWYRQDPGLGLRLIYFSYDVKMKEKGDIPEGYSVSREKKERFSLILESASTNQTSMYLCASSSRRDTQYFGPGTRLTVL.

The V and J genes are TRBV19 and TRBJ2-7; TRBD2 agrees at 12 bases. The germline V gene encodes CDR1 LNHDA and CDR2 SQIVND (reference sequence). This CDR3 contains 16 residues. The trim removed 6 bases at V and 4 bases at J, leaving 10 bases unmatched. The CDR3 spells CASSKLAGGRLYEQYF. In DNA, the CDR3 is TGTGCCAGTAGCAAACTAGCGGGAGGAAGATTGTACGAGCAGTACTTC.

The chain carries TRBV5-5 and TRBJ2-7, with D unclear. V lost 1 base and J lost 0, with 11 bases in between. The CDR3 runs 15 residues. Looked up from germline, CDR1 is SGHKS and CDR2 is YYEKEE (reference sequence). The DNA of the CDR3 is TGTGCCAGCAGCTTGAGTAACGGTATCTCCTACGAGCAGTACTTC. It translates to CASSLSNGISYEQYF. Looking up the rest from reference TRBV5-5 and TRBJ2-7 gives the full variable domain: DAGVTQSPTHLIKTRGQQVTLRCSPISGHKSVSWYQQVLGQGPQFIFQYYEKEERGRGNFPDRFSARQFPNYSSELNVNALLLGDSALYLCASSLSNGISYEQYFGPGTRLTVT.

The rearrangement uses TRBV5-1 and TRBJ2-7; the match to TRBD1 covers 9 bases. This CDR3 region has 15 residues. The trim removed 6 bases at V and 3 bases at J, leaving 10 bases unmatched. Germline V gene data show CDR1 as SGHRS and CDR2 as YFSETQ. This CDR3 is CASNSQTGGHYEQYF. Here the CDR3 DNA reads TGCGCCAGCAACAGTCAGACAGGGGGACACTACGAGCAGTACTTC.

This chain joins TRBV6-2 or TRBV6-3 and TRBJ1-2; TRBD1 might be the D (6 bases). V was trimmed by 2 bases and J by 3 bases, leaving 7 bases between them. The CDR3 has 13 amino acids. Per germline, CDR1 MNHEY and CDR2 SVGEGT. For the CDR3, the DNA is TGTGCCAGCAGTTACGGGGGCGACTATGGCTACACCTTC. Its translation: CASSYGGDYGYTF.

The chain links TRBV18 to TRBJ2-7, with unresolved D. The V end lost 6 bases, the J end lost 0 bases, and 15 bases lay between the germline ends. The CDR3 loop spans 15 amino acids. Per the germline V gene, CDR1 is KGHSH and CDR2 is LQKENI. CDR3 sequence (DNA): TGTGCCAGCTCTCCGACATACCAAAGCTCCTACGAGCAGTACTTC. As protein: CASSPTYQSSYEQYF.

A word on this clone: The sample contains more than one DNA sequence encoding this CDR3. V usage is TRBV19 and J usage is TRBJ2-1; tentatively, D is TRBD2 (6 bases). Trimming pared 3 bases from V and 0 bases from J, leaving 9 bases between. The CDR3 spans 15 residues. Germline V gene lookup returns CDR1 LNHDA and CDR2 SQIVND (reference sequence). The CDR3 loop reads CASSIGGNSYNEQFF. The DNA for the CDR3 is TGTGCCAGTAGTATTGGCGGGAACTCCTACAATGAGCAGTTCTTC.

The chain links TRBV2 to TRBJ2-1; D is uncertain. The CDR3 is made up of 13 amino acids. The germline CDR1 and CDR2 sequences are SNHLY and FYNNEI. The germline V and J ends were trimmed by 1 base and 6 bases, with 7 bases remaining between them. CDR3 region: CASSEGRGNEQFF. The CDR3 nucleotides read TGTGCCAGCAGTGAAGGACGCGGCAATGAGCAGTTCTTC.

The chain joins TRBV5-1 to TRBJ1-1; D may be TRBD1 (5 bases). With 4 bases removed from V and 0 bases from J, the gap between germline ends came to 19 bases. The CDR3 has 17 amino acids. Germline assignment: CDR1 SGHRS and CDR2 YFSETQ. CDR3 nucleotide sequence: TGCGCCAGCAGCCTGGGAGGCAGGGCGGACATGAACACTGAAGCTTTCTTT. This gives the protein CASSLGGRADMNTEAFF.

The rearrangement uses TRBV27 and TRBJ1-1, with D maybe TRBD1 (6 bases). Trimming stripped 4 bases from V and 0 bases from J, with 12 bases between. The CDR3 length is 15 residues. Germline-derived CDR1 and CDR2 are MNHEY and SMNVEV (reference sequence). CDR3 loop: CASSSYRDMNTEAFF. In nucleotides, the CDR3 is TGTGCCAGCAGTTCCTACAGGGACATGAACACTGAAGCTTTCTTT.

This clone came up once. The V gene is TRBV11-1, the J gene TRBJ2-5, with D possibly being TRBD1 (5 bases). The V gene lost 6 bases and the J gene lost 5 bases, with 16 bases spanning the gap. The CDR3 has 14 amino acids. Germline CDR1 is SGHAT and CDR2 is FQDESV (reference sequence). The CDR3 here is CASRHSGHTETQYF. The CDR3 DNA reads TGTGCCAGCAGGCATTCCGGACATACGGAGACCCAGTACTTC. Together with reference TRBV11-1 and TRBJ2-5, the CDR3 gives the full variable domain: EAEVAQSPRYKITEKSQAVAFWCDPISGHATLYWYRQILGQGPELLVQFQDESVVDDSQLPKDRFSAERLKGVDSTLKIQPAELGDSAMYLCASRHSGHTETQYFGPGTRLLVL.